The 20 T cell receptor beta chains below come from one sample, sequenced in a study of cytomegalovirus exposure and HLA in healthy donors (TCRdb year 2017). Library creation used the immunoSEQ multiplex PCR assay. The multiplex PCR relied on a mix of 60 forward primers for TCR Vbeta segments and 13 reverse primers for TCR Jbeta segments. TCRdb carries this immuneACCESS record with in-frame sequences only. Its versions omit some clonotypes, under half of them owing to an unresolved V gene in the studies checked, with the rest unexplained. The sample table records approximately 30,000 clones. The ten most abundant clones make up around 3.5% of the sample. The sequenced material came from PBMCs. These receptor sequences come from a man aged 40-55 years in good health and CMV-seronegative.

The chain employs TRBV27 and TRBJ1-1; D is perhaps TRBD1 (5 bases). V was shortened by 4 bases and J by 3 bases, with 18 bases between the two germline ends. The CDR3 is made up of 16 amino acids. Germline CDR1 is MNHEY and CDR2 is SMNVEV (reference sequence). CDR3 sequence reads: CASSSLGGGVDTEAFF. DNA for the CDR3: TGTGCCAGCAGTTCCCTAGGAGGAGGGGTTGACACTGAAGCTTTCTTT.

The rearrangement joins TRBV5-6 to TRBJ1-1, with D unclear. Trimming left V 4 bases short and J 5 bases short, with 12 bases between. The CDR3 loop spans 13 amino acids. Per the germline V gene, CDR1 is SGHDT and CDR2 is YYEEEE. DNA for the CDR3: TGTGCCAGCAGCAGAGACCAGAGGACTGAAGCTTTCTTT. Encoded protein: CASSRDQRTEAFF.

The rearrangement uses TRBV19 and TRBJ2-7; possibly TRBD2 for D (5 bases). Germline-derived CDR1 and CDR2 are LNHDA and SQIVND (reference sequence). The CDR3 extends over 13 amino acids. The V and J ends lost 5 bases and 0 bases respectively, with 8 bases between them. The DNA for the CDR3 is TGTGCCAGTAGTTATGGGAGCTCCTACGAGCAGTACTTC. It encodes CASSYGSSYEQYF.

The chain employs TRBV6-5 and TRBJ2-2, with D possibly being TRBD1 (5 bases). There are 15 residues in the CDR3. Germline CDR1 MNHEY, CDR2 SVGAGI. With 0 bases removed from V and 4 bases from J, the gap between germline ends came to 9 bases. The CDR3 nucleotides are TGTGCCAGCAGTTACTCACAGGAATCCACCGGGGAGCTGTTTTTT. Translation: CASSYSQESTGELFF.

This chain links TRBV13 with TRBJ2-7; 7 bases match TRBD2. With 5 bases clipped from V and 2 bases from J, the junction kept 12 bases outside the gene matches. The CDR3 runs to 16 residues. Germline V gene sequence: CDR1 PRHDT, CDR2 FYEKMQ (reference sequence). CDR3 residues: CASSPLSGGLTYEQYF. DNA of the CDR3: TGTGCCAGCAGCCCTCTCTCCGGGGGACTAACCTACGAGCAGTACTTC.

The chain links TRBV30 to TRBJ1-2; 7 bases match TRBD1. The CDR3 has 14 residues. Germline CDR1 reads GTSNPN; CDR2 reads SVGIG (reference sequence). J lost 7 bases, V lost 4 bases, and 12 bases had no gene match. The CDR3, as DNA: TGTGCCTGGACCTCGAACGAGAGGGGGCTTGGCTACACCTTC. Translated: CAWTSNERGLGYTF.

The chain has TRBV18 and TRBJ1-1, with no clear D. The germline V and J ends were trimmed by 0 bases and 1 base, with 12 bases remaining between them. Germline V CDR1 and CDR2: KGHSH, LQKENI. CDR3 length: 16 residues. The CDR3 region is CASSPPPRSSNTEAFF. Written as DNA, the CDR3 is TGTGCCAGCTCACCACCGCCCAGGTCATCGAACACTGAAGCTTTCTTT.

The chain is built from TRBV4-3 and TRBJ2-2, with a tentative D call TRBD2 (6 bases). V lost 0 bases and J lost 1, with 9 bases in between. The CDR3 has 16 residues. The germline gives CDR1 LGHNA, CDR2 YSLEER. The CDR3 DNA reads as TGCGCCAGCAGCCAAGAGGGACTCAGGAACACCGGGGAGCTGTTTTTT. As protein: CASSQEGLRNTGELFF.

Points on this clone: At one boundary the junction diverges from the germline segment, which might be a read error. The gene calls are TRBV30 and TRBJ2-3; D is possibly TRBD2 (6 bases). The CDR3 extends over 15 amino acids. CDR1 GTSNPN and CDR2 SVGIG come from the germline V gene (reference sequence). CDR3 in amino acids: CAGSVGGGGTDTQYF. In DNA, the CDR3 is TGTGCCGGGAGTGTAGGAGGAGGGGGCACAGATACGCAGTATTTT. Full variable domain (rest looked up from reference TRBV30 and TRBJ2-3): SQTIHQWPATLVQPVGSPLSLECTVEGTSNPNLYWYRQAAGRGLQLLFYSVGIGQISSEVPQNLSASRPQDRQFILSSKKLLLSDSGFYLCAGSVGGGGTDTQYFGPGTRLTVL.

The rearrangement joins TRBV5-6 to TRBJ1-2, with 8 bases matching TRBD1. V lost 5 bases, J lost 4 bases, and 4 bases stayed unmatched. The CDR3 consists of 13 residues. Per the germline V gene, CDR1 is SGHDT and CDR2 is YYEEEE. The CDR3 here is CASRQGQAYGYTF. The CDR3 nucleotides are TGTGCCAGCAGGCAGGGACAGGCCTATGGCTACACCTTC.

The CDR3, as DNA: TGCAGCGTTGAAGATCCTGACTACCAGCGGTCCAACAATGAGCAGTTCTTC. Amino acid sequence: CSVEDPDYQRSNNEQFF. The chain uses TRBV29-1 and TRBJ2-1; weak D call: TRBD2 (5 bases). Germline loops: CDR1 SQVTM, CDR2 ANQGSEA. The CDR3 has 17 amino acids. The V end lost 0 bases, the J end lost 5 bases, and 20 bases lay between the germline ends.

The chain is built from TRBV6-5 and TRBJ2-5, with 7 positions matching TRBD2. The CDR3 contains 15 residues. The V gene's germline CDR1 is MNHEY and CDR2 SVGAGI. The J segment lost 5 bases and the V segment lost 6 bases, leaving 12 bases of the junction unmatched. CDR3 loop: CASSHVGGSGETQYF. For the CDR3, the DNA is TGTGCCAGCAGCCACGTCGGGGGTAGCGGGGAGACCCAGTACTTC.

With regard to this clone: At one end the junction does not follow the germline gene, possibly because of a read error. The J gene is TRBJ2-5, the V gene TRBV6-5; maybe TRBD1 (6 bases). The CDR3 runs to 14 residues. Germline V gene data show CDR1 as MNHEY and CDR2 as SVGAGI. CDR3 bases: TGTGCCAGCAGTTACCAGGGACACCAAGAGAACCAGTACTTC. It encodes CASSYQGHQENQYF.

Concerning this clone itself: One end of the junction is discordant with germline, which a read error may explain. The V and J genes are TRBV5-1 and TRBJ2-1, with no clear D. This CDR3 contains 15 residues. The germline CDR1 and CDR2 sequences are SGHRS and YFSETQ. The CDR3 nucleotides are TGCGCCAGCAGCTTGTTGGTGAGCTCCGACAATGAGCAGTTCTTC. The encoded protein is CASSLLVSSDNEQFF. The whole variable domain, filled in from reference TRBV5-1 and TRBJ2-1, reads KAGVTQTPRYLIKTRGQQVTLSCSPISGHRSVSWYQQTPGQGLQFLFEYFSETQRNKGNFPGRFSGRQFSNSRSEMNVSTLELGDSALYLCASSLLVSSDNEQFFGPGTRLTVL.

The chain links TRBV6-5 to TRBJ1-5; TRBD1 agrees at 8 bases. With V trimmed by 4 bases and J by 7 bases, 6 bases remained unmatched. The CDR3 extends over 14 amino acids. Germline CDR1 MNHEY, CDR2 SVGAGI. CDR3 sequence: CASSSQGEEQPQHF. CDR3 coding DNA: TGTGCCAGCAGTTCACAGGGGGAGGAACAGCCCCAGCATTTT.

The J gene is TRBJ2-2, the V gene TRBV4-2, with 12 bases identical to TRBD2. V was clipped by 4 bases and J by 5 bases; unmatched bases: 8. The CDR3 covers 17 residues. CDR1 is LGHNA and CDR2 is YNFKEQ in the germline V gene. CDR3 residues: CASSRPAGTSGTGELFF. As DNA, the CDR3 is TGTGCCAGCAGCCGACCCGCCGGGACTAGCGGGACCGGGGAGCTGTTTTTT.

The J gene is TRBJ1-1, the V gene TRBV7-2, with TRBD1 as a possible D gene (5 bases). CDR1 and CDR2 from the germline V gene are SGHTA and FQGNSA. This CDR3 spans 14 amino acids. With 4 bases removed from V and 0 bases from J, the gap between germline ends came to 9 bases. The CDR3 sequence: CASSSRVMNTEAFF. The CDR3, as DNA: TGTGCCAGCAGCTCCAGGGTAATGAACACTGAAGCTTTCTTT.

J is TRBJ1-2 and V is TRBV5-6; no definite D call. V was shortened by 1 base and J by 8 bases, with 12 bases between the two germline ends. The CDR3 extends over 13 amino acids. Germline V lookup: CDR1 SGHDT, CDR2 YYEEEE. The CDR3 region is CASSLNRGLGYTF. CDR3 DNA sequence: TGTGCCAGCAGCTTGAATCGAGGGTTGGGCTACACCTTC.

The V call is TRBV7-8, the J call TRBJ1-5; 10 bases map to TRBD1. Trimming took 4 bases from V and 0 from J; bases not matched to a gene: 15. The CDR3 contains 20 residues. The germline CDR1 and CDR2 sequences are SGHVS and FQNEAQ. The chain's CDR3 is CASSSRSGTGVDYSNQPQHF. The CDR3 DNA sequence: TGTGCCAGCAGCTCGCGGTCCGGGACAGGGGTCGATTATAGCAATCAGCCCCAGCATTTT.

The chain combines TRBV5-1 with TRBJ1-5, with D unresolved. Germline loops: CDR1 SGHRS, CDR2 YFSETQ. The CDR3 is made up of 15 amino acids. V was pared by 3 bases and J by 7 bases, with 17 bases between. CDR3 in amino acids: CASSYVGGLGQPQHF. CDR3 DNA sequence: TGCGCCAGCAGCTACGTAGGAGGGCTGGGGCAGCCCCAGCATTTT.